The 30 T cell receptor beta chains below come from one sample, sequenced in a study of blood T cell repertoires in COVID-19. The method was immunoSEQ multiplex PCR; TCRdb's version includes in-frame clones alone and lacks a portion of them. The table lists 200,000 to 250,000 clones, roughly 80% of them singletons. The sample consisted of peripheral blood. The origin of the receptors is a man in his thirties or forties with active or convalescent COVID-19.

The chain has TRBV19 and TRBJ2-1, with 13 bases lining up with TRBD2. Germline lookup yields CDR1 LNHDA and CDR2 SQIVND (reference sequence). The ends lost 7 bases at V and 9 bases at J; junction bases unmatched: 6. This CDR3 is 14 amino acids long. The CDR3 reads CASTWTSGRGEQFF. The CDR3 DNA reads TGTGCCAGTACCTGGACTAGCGGGAGAGGTGAGCAGTTCTTC.

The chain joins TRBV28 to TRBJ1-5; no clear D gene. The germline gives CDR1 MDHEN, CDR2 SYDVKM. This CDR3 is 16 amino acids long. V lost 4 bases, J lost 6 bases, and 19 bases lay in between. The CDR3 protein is CASSSRTALGGQPQHF. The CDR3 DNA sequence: TGTGCCAGCAGTTCGAGGACGGCGCTTGGAGGTCAGCCCCAGCATTTT.

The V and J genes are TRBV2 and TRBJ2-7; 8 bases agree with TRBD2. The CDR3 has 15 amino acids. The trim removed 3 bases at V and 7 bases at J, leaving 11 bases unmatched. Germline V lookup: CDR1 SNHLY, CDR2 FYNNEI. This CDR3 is CASSDLAGGMEEQYF. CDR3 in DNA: TGTGCCAGCAGTGATCTCGCGGGGGGCATGGAGGAGCAGTACTTC.

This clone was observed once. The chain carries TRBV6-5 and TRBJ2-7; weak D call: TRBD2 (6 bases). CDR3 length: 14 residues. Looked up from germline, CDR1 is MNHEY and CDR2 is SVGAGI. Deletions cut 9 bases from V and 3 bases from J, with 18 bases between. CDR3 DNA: TGTGCCAGTTCCGCGGGAAGTCTCCTCTACGAGCAGTACTTC. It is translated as CASSAGSLLYEQYF.

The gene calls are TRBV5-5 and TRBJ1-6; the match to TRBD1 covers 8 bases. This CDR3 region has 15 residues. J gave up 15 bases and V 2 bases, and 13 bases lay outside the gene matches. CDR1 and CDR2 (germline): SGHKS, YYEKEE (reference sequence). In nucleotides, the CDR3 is TGTGCCAGCAGCTTAACAGGGGGGTCCTTTTCGGGCCTCCACTTT. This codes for CASSLTGGSFSGLHF. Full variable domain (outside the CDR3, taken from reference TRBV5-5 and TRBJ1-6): DAGVTQSPTHLIKTRGQQVTLRCSPISGHKSVSWYQQVLGQGPQFIFQYYEKEERGRGNFPDRFSARQFPNYSSELNVNALLLGDSALYLCASSLTGGSFSGLHFGNGTRLTVT.

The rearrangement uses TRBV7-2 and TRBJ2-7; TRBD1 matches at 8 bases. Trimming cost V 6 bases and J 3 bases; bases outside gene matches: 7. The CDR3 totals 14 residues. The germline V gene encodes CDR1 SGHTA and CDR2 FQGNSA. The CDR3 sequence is CASSLGQGIYEQYF. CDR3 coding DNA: TGTGCCAGCAGTCTAGGACAGGGAATCTACGAGCAGTACTTC.

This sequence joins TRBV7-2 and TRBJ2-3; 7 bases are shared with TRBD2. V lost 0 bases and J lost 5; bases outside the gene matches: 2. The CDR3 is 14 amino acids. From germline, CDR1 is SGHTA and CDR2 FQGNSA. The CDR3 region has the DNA TGTGCCAGCAGCTTAGCGGGAGGGCAAGATACGCAGTATTTT. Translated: CASSLAGGQDTQYF.

The CDR3 DNA follows: TGTGCCAGCAGTCCCACGACTAGAATGGAGACCCAGTACTTC. Translation gives CASSPTTRMETQYF. V is TRBV6-2 or TRBV6-3 and J is TRBJ2-5; perhaps TRBD2 as D (6 bases). This CDR3 comprises 14 residues. Germline CDR1 and CDR2: MNHEY and SVGEGT. V was shortened by 5 bases and J by 5 bases, with 15 bases between the two germline ends.

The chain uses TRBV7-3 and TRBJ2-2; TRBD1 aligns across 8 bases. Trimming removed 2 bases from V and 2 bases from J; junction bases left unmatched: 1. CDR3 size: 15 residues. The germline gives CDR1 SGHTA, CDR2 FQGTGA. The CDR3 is CASSLQGANTGELFF. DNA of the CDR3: TGTGCCAGCAGCTTACAGGGGGCTAACACCGGGGAGCTGTTTTTT.

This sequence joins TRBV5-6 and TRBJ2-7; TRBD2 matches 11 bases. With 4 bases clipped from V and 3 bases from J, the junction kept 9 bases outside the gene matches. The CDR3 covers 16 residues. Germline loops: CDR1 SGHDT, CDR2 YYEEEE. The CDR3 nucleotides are TGTGCCAGCAGCGCAGGACTAGCGGGTAGGAACTACGAGCAGTACTTC. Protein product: CASSAGLAGRNYEQYF. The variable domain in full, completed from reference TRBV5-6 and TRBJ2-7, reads DAGVTQSPTHLIKTRGQQVTLRCSPKSGHDTVSWYQQALGQGPQFIFQYYEEEERQRGNFPDRFSGHQFPNYSSELNVNALLLGDSALYLCASSAGLAGRNYEQYFGPGTRLTVT.

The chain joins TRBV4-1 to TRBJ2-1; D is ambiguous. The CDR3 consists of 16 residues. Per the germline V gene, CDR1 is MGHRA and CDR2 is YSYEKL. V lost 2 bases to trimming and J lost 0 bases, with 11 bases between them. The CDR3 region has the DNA TGCGCCAGCAGCCAAAAAAGAGAGAGCTCCTACAATGAGCAGTTCTTC. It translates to CASSQKRESSYNEQFF.

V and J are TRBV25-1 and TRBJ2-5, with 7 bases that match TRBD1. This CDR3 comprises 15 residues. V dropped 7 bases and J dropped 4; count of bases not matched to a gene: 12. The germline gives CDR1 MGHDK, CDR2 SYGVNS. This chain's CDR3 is CASTEGLGGGETQYF. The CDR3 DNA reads TGTGCCAGCACCGAAGGGTTAGGGGGCGGAGAGACCCAGTACTTC. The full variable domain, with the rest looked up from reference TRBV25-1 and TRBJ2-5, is EADIYQTPRYLVIGTGKKITLECSQTMGHDKMYWYQQDPGMELHLIHYSYGVNSTEKGDLSSESTVSRIRTEHFPLTLESARPSHTSQYLCASTEGLGGGETQYFGPGTRLLVL.

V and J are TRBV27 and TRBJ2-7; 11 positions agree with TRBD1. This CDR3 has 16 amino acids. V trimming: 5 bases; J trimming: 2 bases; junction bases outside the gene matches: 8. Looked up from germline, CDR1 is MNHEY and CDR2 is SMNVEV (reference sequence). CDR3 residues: CASSPPGQGGPYEQYF. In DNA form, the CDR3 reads TGTGCCAGCAGTCCCCCGGGACAGGGGGGACCCTACGAGCAGTACTTC.

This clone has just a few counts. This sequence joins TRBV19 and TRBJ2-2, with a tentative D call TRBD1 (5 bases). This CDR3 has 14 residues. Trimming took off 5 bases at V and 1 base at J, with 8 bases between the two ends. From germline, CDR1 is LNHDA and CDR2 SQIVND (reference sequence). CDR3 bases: TGTGCCAGTAGTTGGCAGGGGAACACCGGGGAGCTGTTTTTT. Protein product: CASSWQGNTGELFF. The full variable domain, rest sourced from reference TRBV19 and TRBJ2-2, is DGGITQSPKYLFRKEGQNVTLSCEQNLNHDAMYWYRQDPGQGLRLIYYSQIVNDFQKGDIAEGYSVSREKKESFPLTVTSAQKNPTAFYLCASSWQGNTGELFFGEGSRLTVL.

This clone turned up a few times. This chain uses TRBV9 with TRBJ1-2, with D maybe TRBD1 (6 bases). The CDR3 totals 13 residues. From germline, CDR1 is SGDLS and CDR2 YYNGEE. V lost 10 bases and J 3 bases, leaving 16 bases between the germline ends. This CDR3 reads CAPTGSPDYGYTF. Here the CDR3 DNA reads TGTGCCCCTACAGGGTCACCGGACTATGGCTACACCTTC.

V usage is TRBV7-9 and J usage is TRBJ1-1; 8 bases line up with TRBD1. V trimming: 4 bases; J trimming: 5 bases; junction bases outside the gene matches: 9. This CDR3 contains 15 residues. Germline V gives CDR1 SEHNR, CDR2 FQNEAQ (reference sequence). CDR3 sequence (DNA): TGTGCCAGCAGCTCCCCGCGAACAGGGGGTACTGAAGCTTTCTTT. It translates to CASSSPRTGGTEAFF.

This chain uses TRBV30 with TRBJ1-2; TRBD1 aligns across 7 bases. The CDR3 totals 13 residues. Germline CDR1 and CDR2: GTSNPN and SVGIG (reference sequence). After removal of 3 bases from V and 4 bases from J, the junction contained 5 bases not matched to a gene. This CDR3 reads CAWRSTGRYGYTF. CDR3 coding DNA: TGTGCCTGGAGGTCGACAGGGCGCTATGGCTACACCTTC.

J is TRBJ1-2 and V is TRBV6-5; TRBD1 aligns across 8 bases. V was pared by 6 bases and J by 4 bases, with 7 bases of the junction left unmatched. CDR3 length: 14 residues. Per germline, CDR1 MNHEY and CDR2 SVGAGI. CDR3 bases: TGTGCCAGCAGCTTGGACAGGGTTGCCTATGGCTACACCTTC. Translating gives CASSLDRVAYGYTF.

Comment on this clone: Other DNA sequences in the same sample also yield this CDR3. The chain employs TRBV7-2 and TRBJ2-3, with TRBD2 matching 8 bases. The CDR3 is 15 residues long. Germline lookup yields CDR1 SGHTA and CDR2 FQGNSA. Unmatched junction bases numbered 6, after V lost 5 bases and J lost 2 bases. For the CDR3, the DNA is TGTGCCAGCAGCCTCGGACTAGCTCACACAGATACGCAGTATTTT. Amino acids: CASSLGLAHTDTQYF.

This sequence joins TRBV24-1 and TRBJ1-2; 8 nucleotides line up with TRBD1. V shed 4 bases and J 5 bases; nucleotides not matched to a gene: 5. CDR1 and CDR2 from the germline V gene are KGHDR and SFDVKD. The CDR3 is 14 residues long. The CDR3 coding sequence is TGTGCCACCAGTGAGACAGGGGCTGCGTATGGCTACACCTTC. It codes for CATSETGAAYGYTF.

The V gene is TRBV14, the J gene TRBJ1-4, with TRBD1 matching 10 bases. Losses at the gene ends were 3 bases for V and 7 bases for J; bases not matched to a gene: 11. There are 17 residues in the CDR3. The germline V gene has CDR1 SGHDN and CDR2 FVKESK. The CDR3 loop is CASSQHYDRGPGEKLFF. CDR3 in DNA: TGTGCCAGCAGCCAGCACTATGACAGGGGGCCGGGTGAAAAACTGTTTTTT.

The CDR3 protein is CASSTGGFDEQYF. The CDR3 coding sequence is TGTGCCAGCAGCACGGGGGGGTTTGACGAGCAGTACTTC. The chain combines TRBV7-2 with TRBJ2-7, with TRBD2 matching 8 bases. The V gene's germline CDR1 is SGHTA and CDR2 FQGNSA. The CDR3 totals 13 residues. V trimming: 5 bases; J trimming: 5 bases; junction bases outside the gene matches: 5.

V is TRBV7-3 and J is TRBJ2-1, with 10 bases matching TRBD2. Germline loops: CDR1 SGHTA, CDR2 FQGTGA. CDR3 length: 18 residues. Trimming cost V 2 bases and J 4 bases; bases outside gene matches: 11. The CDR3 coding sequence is TGTGCCAGCAGCTTAGCGGCTAGCGGGGGTAAGAGGTACAATGAGCAGTTCTTC. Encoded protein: CASSLAASGGKRYNEQFF.

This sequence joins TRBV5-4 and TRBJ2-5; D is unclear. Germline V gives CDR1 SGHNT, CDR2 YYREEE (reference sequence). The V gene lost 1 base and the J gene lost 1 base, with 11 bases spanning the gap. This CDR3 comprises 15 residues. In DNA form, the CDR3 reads TGTGCCAGCAGCTTGTCCAGGCCCGCCCAAGAGACCCAGTACTTC. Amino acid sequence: CASSLSRPAQETQYF.

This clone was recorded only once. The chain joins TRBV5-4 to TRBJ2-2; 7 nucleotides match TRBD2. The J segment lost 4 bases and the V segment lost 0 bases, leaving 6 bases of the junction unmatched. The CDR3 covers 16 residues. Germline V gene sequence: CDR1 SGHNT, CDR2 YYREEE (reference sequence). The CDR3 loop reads CASSLASKRGTGELFF. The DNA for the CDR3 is TGTGCCAGCAGCTTGGCCTCAAAGCGGGGCACCGGGGAGCTGTTTTTT.

CDR3 amino acids: CASSHTSGRKEQFF. In DNA form, the CDR3 reads TGCGCCAGCAGCCACACTAGCGGGAGAAAAGAGCAGTTCTTC. The chain carries TRBV4-3 and TRBJ2-1; 11 positions agree with TRBD2. The V and J ends lost 3 bases and 10 bases, in that order; junction bases with no gene match: 5. The CDR3 is 14 amino acids. The V gene's germline CDR1 is LGHNA and CDR2 YSLEER.

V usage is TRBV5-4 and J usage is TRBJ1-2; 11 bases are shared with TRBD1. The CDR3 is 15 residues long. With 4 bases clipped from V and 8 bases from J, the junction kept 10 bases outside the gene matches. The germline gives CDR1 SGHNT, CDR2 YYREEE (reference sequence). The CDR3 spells CASSRTGQGANGYTF. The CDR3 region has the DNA TGTGCCAGCAGCCGGACTGGACAGGGGGCGAACGGCTACACCTTC.

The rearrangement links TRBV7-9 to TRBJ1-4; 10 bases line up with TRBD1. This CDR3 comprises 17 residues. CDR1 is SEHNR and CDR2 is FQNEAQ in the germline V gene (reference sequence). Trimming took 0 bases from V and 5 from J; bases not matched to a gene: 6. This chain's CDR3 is CASSLAAGTGDNEKLFF. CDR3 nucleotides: TGTGCCAGCAGCTTAGCCGCGGGGACAGGGGACAATGAAAAACTGTTTTTT.

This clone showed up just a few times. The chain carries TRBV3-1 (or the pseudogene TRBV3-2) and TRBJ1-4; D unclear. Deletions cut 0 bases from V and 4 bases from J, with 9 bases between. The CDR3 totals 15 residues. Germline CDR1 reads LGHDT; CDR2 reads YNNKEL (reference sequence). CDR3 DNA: TGTGCCAGCAGCCAAGAAACAGATATTAATGAAAAACTGTTTTTT. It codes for CASSQETDINEKLFF.

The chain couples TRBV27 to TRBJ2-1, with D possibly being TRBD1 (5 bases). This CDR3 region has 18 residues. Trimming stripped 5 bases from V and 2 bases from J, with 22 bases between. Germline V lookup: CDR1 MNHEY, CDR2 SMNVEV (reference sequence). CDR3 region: CASSALSLTEGAYNEQFF. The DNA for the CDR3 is TGTGCCAGCAGTGCCCTGTCTCTTACCGAAGGGGCCTACAATGAGCAGTTCTTC.